The 21 T cell receptor beta chains presented below share a single source sample, sequenced in a study of read filtering for tumor transcriptome and immune sequencing. Molecular barcoded adaptors covering alpha/delta and beta/gamma chains were used on 400 ng RNA. Each CDR3 protein is one row after TCRdb ran MiXCR on the reads. The sample contains tens of thousands of distinct CDR3 sequences, about 19% of which appear only once. The source material was a population of CD138-negative cells sorted from bone marrow. Receptors originate from a donor aged 40 or over with multiple myeloma.

This clonotype was detected many times. The chain uses TRBV5-6 and TRBJ1-1; 7 nucleotides match TRBD1. Germline loops: CDR1 SGHDT, CDR2 YYEEEE. This CDR3 contains 14 residues. With V trimmed by 5 bases and J by 1 base, 5 bases remained unmatched. The CDR3 nucleotides read TGTGCCAGCAGTAACCGGGACAGGAACACTGAAGCTTTCTTT. Protein product: CASSNRDRNTEAFF.

This clonotype was seen many times. The V call is TRBV11-3, the J call TRBJ2-2; D unclear. The germline V gene encodes CDR1 SGHNT and CDR2 YENEEA. The CDR3 totals 13 residues. Trimming took 3 bases from V and 9 from J, leaving 11 bases between them. The CDR3 DNA reads TGTGCCAGCAGCTTTCCTCAGACCCGGGAGCTGTTTTTT. Translated: CASSFPQTRELFF. Full variable domain (rest looked up from reference TRBV11-3 and TRBJ2-2): EAGVVQSPRYKIIEKKQPVAFWCNPISGHNTLYWYLQNLGQGPELLIRYENEEAVDDSQLPKDRFSAERLKGVDSTLKIQPAELGDSAVYLCASSFPQTRELFFGEGSRLTVL.

This clonotype was recorded many times. The chain employs TRBV3-1 and TRBJ2-1, with 8 positions matching TRBD2. V trimming: 4 bases; J trimming: 7 bases; junction bases outside the gene matches: 12. This CDR3 is 16 amino acids long. The V gene's germline CDR1 is LGHDT and CDR2 YNNKEL (reference sequence). CDR3 in amino acids: CASSRRSRGGLNEQFF. The CDR3 DNA reads as TGTGCCAGCAGCCGGCGGTCTCGGGGGGGCCTGAATGAGCAGTTCTTC.

The chain has TRBV11-3 and TRBJ2-5; 8 nucleotides line up with TRBD2. Germline V lookup: CDR1 SGHNT, CDR2 YENEEA. With V trimmed by 2 bases and J by 3 bases, 8 bases remained unmatched. The CDR3 runs to 16 residues. CDR3 bases: TGTGCCAGCAGCTTAATGGGCGGGGGGCCAGAAGAGACCCAGTACTTC. This codes for CASSLMGGGPEETQYF.

This clonotype showed up many times. The chain has TRBV7-2 and TRBJ2-7, with 8 bases lining up with TRBD1. Germline CDR1 and CDR2: SGHTA and FQGNSA. J gave up 4 bases and V 2 bases, and 7 bases lay outside the gene matches. CDR3 size: 15 residues. The chain's CDR3 is CASSLFGQGAYEQYF. The CDR3, as DNA: TGTGCCAGCAGCTTATTTGGTCAGGGGGCTTACGAGCAGTACTTC.

This clonotype occurred many times. V is TRBV4-2 and J is TRBJ2-2; TRBD2 matches at 8 bases. The CDR3 runs to 19 residues. The V gene's germline CDR1 is LGHNA and CDR2 YNFKEQ. Germline trimming cut 0 bases from V and 6 bases from J; bases unmatched to any gene: 15. This CDR3 is CASSQDGLAGRAWAGELFF. CDR3 DNA: TGTGCCAGCAGCCAAGATGGGCTAGCGGGCCGGGCCTGGGCCGGGGAGCTGTTTTTT.

The table lists this clonotype with many counts. The J gene is TRBJ2-7, the V gene TRBV6-5; TRBD1 agrees at 7 bases. CDR3 size: 14 residues. Looked up from germline, CDR1 is MNHEY and CDR2 is SVGAGI. V trimming: 7 bases; J trimming: 3 bases; junction bases outside the gene matches: 9. The CDR3 sequence is CASNRRQGHYEQYF. The CDR3 DNA reads as TGTGCCAGCAACAGACGACAGGGACACTACGAGCAGTACTTC.

This clonotype was seen ten or more times. The chain has TRBV12-3 or TRBV12-4 and TRBJ2-3; D gene ambiguous. The CDR3 extends over 12 amino acids. V was shortened by 6 bases and J by 2 bases, with 6 bases between the two germline ends. The CDR3 region has the DNA TGTGCCAGCAGACCTAACACAGATACGCAGTATTTT. It yields the protein CASRPNTDTQYF.

This clonotype showed up many times. The chain has TRBV30 and TRBJ2-1, with a tentative D call TRBD1 (6 bases). The CDR3 is made up of 12 amino acids. V shed 5 bases and J shed 9 bases, with 14 bases lying between them. In germline, CDR1 is GTSNPN, CDR2 SVGIG (reference sequence). This CDR3 is CAWSMGAGEQFF. CDR3 nucleotide sequence: TGTGCCTGGTCCATGGGGGCAGGTGAGCAGTTCTTC.

This clonotype appeared many times. The chain links TRBV20-1 to TRBJ2-5; D is tentatively TRBD1 or TRBD2 (5 bases each). Germline V gives CDR1 DFQATT, CDR2 SNEGSKA (reference sequence). The CDR3 is made up of 12 amino acids. Trimming left V 6 bases short and J 4 bases short, with 12 bases between. CDR3 in amino acids: CSAGFGGETQYF. For the CDR3, the DNA is TGCAGTGCCGGGTTTGGGGGAGAGACCCAGTACTTC.

For this clonotype: It may be a read error: a sequence one base away is much more abundant. This chain links TRBV29-1 with TRBJ2-1, with D possibly being TRBD1 (5 bases). The CDR3 has 11 residues. Trimming removed 4 bases from V and 9 bases from J, with 10 bases in between. Germline V lookup: CDR1 SQVTM, CDR2 ANQGSEA. The CDR3 is CSVVRVSEQFF. The CDR3 DNA reads as TGCAGCGTTGTCAGGGTAAGTGAGCAGTTCTTC.

This clonotype was seen repeatedly, ten times or more. V is TRBV20-1 and J is TRBJ2-5, with TRBD2 matching 7 bases. J was trimmed by 5 bases and V by 6 bases; bases with no gene match: 9. This CDR3 comprises 13 residues. Germline V gives CDR1 DFQATT, CDR2 SNEGSKA (reference sequence). CDR3 nucleotides: TGCAGTGCCATATTAACTAGCGCCGAGACCCAGTACTTC. Residues: CSAILTSAETQYF.

This clonotype was counted ten times or more. This rearrangement joins TRBV5-1 to TRBJ2-3; possible D gene TRBD1, 6 bases. This CDR3 spans 14 amino acids. Trimming left V 8 bases short and J 2 bases short, with 15 bases between. The V gene's germline CDR1 is SGHRS and CDR2 YFSETQ. The CDR3 loop reads CASMTGANTDTQYF. Written as DNA, the CDR3 is TGCGCCAGTATGACAGGCGCTAACACAGATACGCAGTATTTT.

In this sample, this clonotype turned up a few times. This chain connects TRBV6-1 to TRBJ1-5; the D is unclear. Germline values: CDR1 MNHNS, CDR2 SASEGT. CDR3 length equals 11 residues. V was clipped by 11 bases and J by 3 bases, with 8 bases between them. CDR3 bases: TGTGCCTTTGGGGTCAATCAGCCCCAGCATTTT. Translation gives CAFGVNQPQHF.

This clonotype was recorded many times. The CDR3 sequence: CASSLVRNNEQFF. The CDR3 DNA reads as TGTGCCAGCAGCTTAGTCCGGAACAATGAGCAGTTCTTC. The chain recombines TRBV11-2 with TRBJ2-1; D is unresolved. The CDR3 extends over 13 amino acids. CDR1 and CDR2 from the germline V gene are SGHAT and FQNNGV. The V end lost 1 base, the J end lost 5 bases, and 6 bases lay between the germline ends.

This clonotype was seen many times. This chain connects TRBV5-1 to TRBJ2-2; no clear D. Germline V gene lookup returns CDR1 SGHRS and CDR2 YFSETQ. The V gene lost 4 bases and the J gene lost 4 bases, with 14 bases spanning the gap. The CDR3 runs to 15 residues. The CDR3 DNA sequence: TGCGCCAGCAGCCCCACCGGGCCCGCCACCGGGGAGCTGTTTTTT. Protein: CASSPTGPATGELFF.

V usage is TRBV10-3 and J usage is TRBJ2-3; 10 bases map to TRBD2. The CDR3 is made up of 16 amino acids. V was pared by 10 bases and J by 6 bases, with 16 bases of the junction left unmatched. Germline CDR1 is ENHRY and CDR2 is SYGVKD. Written as DNA, the CDR3 is TGTGCCACCAAACGCCTAGCGGGGGCCGTAGGGGATACGCAGTATTTT. This encodes CATKRLAGAVGDTQYF.

The chain employs TRBV5-1 and TRBJ2-1; 7 bases align to TRBD2. The V and J ends lost 4 bases and 9 bases, in that order; junction bases with no gene match: 16. CDR1 SGHRS and CDR2 YFSETQ come from the germline V gene. The CDR3 runs to 16 residues. CDR3 in DNA: TGCGCCAGCAGCGTAGGGTTGGCGGGAGATGTCTGTGAGCAGTTCTTC. This translates into CASSVGLAGDVCEQFF.

V is TRBV7-2 and J is TRBJ2-2, with D hard to call. V lost 9 bases and J 3 bases, leaving 8 bases between the germline ends. The CDR3 totals 12 residues. In germline, CDR1 is SGHTA, CDR2 FQGNSA. CDR3 protein: CASNRYTGELFF. Here the CDR3 DNA reads TGTGCCAGTAATCGTTACACCGGGGAGCTGTTTTTT.

The chain recombines TRBV20-1 with TRBJ2-7, with D perhaps TRBD1 (6 bases). This CDR3 has 15 residues. Trimming pared 0 bases from V and 3 bases from J, leaving 15 bases between. The germline V gene encodes CDR1 DFQATT and CDR2 SNEGSKA (reference sequence). The CDR3 DNA reads TGCAGTGCTAGAGATGGAACAGGGAAAGACTACGAGCAGTACTTC. Translated, it gives CSARDGTGKDYEQYF.

Worth noting for this clonotype: The DNA is left out, because the CDR3 cannot be placed on it with certainty; the CDR3 is given as TCRdb lists it. The chain carries TRBV7-9 and TRBJ2-1; the D call TRBD2 from the table was never checked on the DNA. The CDR3 is 16 amino acids long, termini counted. Germline assignment: CDR1 SEHNR and CDR2 FQNEAQ (reference sequence). CDR3 protein: CASSPLRASPYNEQFF.